This T cell receptor (beta chain) was obtained from a study of blood T cell repertoires in COVID-19. The overall study: Both acute and convalescent COVID-19 samples were obtained from the United States, Italy and Spain. From T cells, B-cell-depleted T cells, or PBMCs came the material, which was cDNA or gDNA.

The CDR3 has 13 amino acids. The V and J ends lost 5 bases and 6 bases respectively, with 11 bases between them. Germline V gene lookup returns CDR1 SGHDT and CDR2 YYEEEE. As processed by the authors: Using reference gene primer amplification, nucleated cell counts were estimated. Using immunoSEQ multiplex PCR, the repertoire was profiled, and TCRdb retains in-frame clones only, with some absent. V and J calls and clone size are as listed in that table; D and trimming were resolved from the DNA. The repertoire consists of 160,000 or so clones, with approximately 88% occurring once and the leading ten covering around 2.9%.

Sequenced sample: peripheral blood. V is TRBV5-6 and J is TRBJ2-2; possible D gene TRBD1, 6 bases. The clonotype comes from a man between 60 and 75 years old with acute or convalescent COVID-19. DNA of the CDR3: TGTGCCAGCAGTACAGGGTATCCCGGGGAGCTGTTTTTT. Amino acid sequence: CASSTGYPGELFF.